The T cell receptor beta chain under discussion was sequenced for a study of cytomegalovirus exposure and HLA in healthy donors. This CDR3 has 16 amino acids. Germline V gene data show CDR1 as LNHDA and CDR2 as SQIVND (reference sequence). The germline V and J ends were trimmed by 6 bases and 2 bases, with 19 bases remaining between them. A multiplex PCR was run with 60 Vbeta primers and 13 Jbeta primers. Authors' methods: Roughly 11 million shared chains were among the about 80 million unique TCR beta chains that a later analysis counted. The table came from immunoSEQ multiplex PCR; TCRdb's copy has only in-frame clones and leaves some out. The V and J calls and clone size were taken over from that table, and D and trimming were inferred from the DNA. The sample includes roughly 190,000 clones, around 80% of them seen just once. Study-wide findings and caveats: As a later analysis showed, several of the most significant clusters appeared to be linked to common viral pathogens.

Notes on this clone: Its antigen is as yet unknown.

This chain connects TRBV19 to TRBJ1-1; D gene uncertain. Sample: PBMCs. This receptor was identified in a woman in her thirties in good health and CMV-seropositive. The CDR3 bases are TGTGCCAGTAGCCGTTTGGAGGAGACGGTTAACACTGAAGCTTTCTTT. Amino acids: CASSRLEETVNTEAFF.